Listed here is a single T cell receptor beta chain. Its antigen remains unidentified. Base qualities are missing; no much larger clone stands one base away. The receptor library was made with 5' RACE. Reads for this sample came from an Illumina HiSeq 2500. The second PCR ran for about 7 to 11 cycles and used a J-beta primer mix along with a sample-barcoded 5' primer. A template-switch 5' adaptor carrying 12 random nucleotides introduced a unique molecular identifier onto each TCR beta cDNA molecule. Each sample yielded at least 3 million CDR3-containing paired-end reads. First-strand cDNA was synthesized from all RNA with the Mint cDNA synthesis kit, primed by a TRBC-specific oligonucleotide. Following uracil-DNA glycosylase treatment, all cDNA underwent a first 18-cycle PCR with the universal primers M1SS and BC2_uni_R. The study's processing was this. For normalization, 1 million high-quality reads, each with a distinct molecular identifier, were randomly selected from each sample. Instead of being binned into consensus sequences, reads with shared molecular identifiers were discarded. MiTCR, run with a Q25 quality threshold and the strictest error-elimination algorithm, handled CDR3 identification, clonotype clustering and error correction. A nonparametric unseen species model with Euler transformation was used to estimate a lower bound on total TCR beta diversity. TCRdb took the public reads, trimmed them with fastp at Q25, ran MiXCR for clone calling and kept in-frame beta chains. Every distinct CDR3 protein forms one entry, paired with its most common genes and DNA. These V and J calls are TCRdb output, not the study's own analysis. The sample profile shows hundreds of thousands of distinct CDR3 sequences; roughly 31% of them were found once. Jointly, the top ten make up around a sixth of the sample.

Systemically healthy Caucasian individuals from Russia, over 30 in total and aged roughly 6 to 100 years, were included as donors. Each donor gave about 9.7 milliliters of peripheral blood, drawn into EDTA-treated Vacutainer tubes. PBMCs were isolated by Ficoll-Paque density-gradient centrifugation, with at least 6 million obtained per sample. Trizol reagent was used to extract total RNA from PBMCs, with at least 5.5 micrograms per sample. For every donor, an aliquot of PBMCs went through flow cytometry to measure the percentages of naive CD45RAhigh/CD27high T cells. CDR1 is given as MNHNS and CDR2 as SASEGT, both from the germline V gene. The CDR3 measures 14 amino acids from cysteine to phenylalanine. The read is trimmed to its CDR3 DNA, 42 bases read in frame from base 1. V and J lose 5 bases and 4 bases, and a span of 12 bases separates them. The data derive from a study of blood T cells in healthy people across ages (dated by TCRdb to 2014 to 2015). Broadly, across the study: In model experiments, template switching captured roughly one uniquely barcoded TCR beta cDNA molecule for every two T cells. The study measured age-related changes in TCR beta repertoire diversity using deep sequencing normalized with unique cDNA molecular identifiers. Four age groups were formed from the donors: young (average about 17 years), middle-aged (approximately 40), aged (under 70) and long-lived (82). To avoid experimental bias, donors of different ages were spread randomly across the sequencing lanes. For two donors (one aged 18 to 30 and one aged 80 or older), the study analyzed two additional independent replicas of 1 million unique cDNA reads from the same blood draw. Paper-wide results and their limitations: Estimates of total diversity from one million sequenced T cells were regarded as lower bounds and underestimates. Conclusive comparison of naive and antigen-experienced compartments was prevented by the profiling of bulk unsorted PBMCs. Compared with the aged group, the long-lived group had more naive CD4+ T cells, fewer expanded clones and increased TCR diversity, suggesting age selection. There was a strong correlation between observed TCR beta diversity and the percentage of naive T cells measured by flow cytometry. As age increased, observed TCR beta diversity per million T cells dropped in a roughly linear way, and a significant reduction was already evident by age approximately 40. Donor CMV infection status was unknown, potentially confounding age-related changes in expanded clonotypes.

The specimen sequenced was blood. The chain was built from TRBV6-1 and TRBJ2-1; TRBD1 is perhaps the D gene, given 6 matching bases. This receptor was obtained from an elderly woman in good health. The nucleotides are TGTGCCAGCAGTACTCACCAGGGGTACAATGAGCAGTTCTTC. This translates into CASSTHQGYNEQFF.